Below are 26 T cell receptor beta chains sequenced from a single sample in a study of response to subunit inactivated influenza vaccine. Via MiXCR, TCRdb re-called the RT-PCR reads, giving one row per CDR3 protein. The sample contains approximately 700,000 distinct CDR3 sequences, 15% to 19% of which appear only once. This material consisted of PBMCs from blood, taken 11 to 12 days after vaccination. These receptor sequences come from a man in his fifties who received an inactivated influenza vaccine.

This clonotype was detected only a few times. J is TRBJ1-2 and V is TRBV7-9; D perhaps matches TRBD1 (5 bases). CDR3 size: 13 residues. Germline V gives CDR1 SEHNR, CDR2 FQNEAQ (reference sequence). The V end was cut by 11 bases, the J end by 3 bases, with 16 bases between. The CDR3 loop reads CAGSGPRDYGYTF. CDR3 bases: TGTGCCGGGTCGGGGCCTAGAGACTATGGCTACACCTTC.

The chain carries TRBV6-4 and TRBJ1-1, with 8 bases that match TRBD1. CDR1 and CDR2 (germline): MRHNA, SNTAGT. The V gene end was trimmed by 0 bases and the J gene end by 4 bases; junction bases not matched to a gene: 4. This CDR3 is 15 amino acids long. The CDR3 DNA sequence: TGTGCCAGCAGTGACTCGAAACAGGGGGGCACTGAAGCTTTCTTT. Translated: CASSDSKQGGTEAFF.

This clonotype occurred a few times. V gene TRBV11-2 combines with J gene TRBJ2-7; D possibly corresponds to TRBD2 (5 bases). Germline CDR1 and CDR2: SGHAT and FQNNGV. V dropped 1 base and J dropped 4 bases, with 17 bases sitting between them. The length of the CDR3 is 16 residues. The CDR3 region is CASSLATTTAFYEQYF. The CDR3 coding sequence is TGTGCCAGCAGCTTAGCTACGACTACCGCCTTTTACGAGCAGTACTTC.

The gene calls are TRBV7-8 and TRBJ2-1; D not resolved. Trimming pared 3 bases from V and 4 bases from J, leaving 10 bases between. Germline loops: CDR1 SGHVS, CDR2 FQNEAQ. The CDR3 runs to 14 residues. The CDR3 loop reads CASSFTRAYNEQFF. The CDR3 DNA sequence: TGTGCCAGCAGCTTTACTCGGGCGTACAATGAGCAGTTCTTC.

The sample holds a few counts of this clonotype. Here the CDR3 DNA reads TGTGCCAGCAGCAATCGTGAGTTCCGAGAGACCCAGTACTTC. Protein: CASSNREFRETQYF. The chain has TRBV6-1 and TRBJ2-5, with D unclear. The V gene's germline CDR1 is MNHNS and CDR2 SASEGT. Trimming cost V 6 bases and J 4 bases, with 15 bases left between them. This CDR3 contains 14 residues.

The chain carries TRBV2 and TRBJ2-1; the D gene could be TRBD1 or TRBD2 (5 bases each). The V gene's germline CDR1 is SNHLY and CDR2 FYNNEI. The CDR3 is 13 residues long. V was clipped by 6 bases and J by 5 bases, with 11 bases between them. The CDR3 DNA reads TGTGCCAGCAGGGGGGAAGTCCACAATGAGCAGTTCTTC. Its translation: CASRGEVHNEQFF.

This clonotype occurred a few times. In DNA, the CDR3 is TGTGCCACCAGCAGAGAGGACACCCCAAAGGAGACCCAGTACTTC. It is translated as CATSREDTPKETQYF. The chain couples TRBV15 to TRBJ2-5, with D possibly TRBD1 on 5 matching bases. V was pared by 0 bases and J by 5 bases, with 13 bases between. The CDR3 totals 15 residues. Germline CDR1 LNHNV, CDR2 YYDKDF (reference sequence).

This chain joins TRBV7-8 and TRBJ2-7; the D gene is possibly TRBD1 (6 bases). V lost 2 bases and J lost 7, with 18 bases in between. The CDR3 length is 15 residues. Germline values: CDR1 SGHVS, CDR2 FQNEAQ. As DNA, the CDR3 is TGTGCCAGCAGCTTACCAGCGCTACAGGGTTATGAGCAGTACTTC. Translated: CASSLPALQGYEQYF.

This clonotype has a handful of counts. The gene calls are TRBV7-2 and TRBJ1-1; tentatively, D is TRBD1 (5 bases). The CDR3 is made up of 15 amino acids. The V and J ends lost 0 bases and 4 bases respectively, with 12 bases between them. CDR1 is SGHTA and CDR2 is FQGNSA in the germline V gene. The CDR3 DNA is TGTGCCAGCAGCTTAGCAGGGGTAGAGGTCACTGAAGCTTTCTTT. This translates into CASSLAGVEVTEAFF.

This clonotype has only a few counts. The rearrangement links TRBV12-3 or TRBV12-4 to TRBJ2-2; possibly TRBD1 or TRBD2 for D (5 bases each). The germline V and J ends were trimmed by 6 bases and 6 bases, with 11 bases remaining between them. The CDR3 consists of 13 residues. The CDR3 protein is CASSPEGSGELFF. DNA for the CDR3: TGTGCCAGCAGCCCAGAGGGGTCCGGGGAGCTGTTTTTT.

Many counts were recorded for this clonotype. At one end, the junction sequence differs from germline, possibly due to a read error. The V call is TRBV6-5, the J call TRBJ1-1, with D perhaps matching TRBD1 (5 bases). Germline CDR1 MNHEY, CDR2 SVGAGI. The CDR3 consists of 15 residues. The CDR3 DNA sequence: TGTGCCAGCAGTTACGACCCGGGGGTGAAGACTGAAGCTTTCTTT. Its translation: CASSYDPGVKTEAFF.

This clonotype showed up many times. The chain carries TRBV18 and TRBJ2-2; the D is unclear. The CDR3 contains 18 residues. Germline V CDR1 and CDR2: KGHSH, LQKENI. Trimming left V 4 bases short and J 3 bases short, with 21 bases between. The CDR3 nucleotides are TGTGCCAGCTCACGCGAGCTCCGACTGATACCCGACACCGGGGAGCTGTTTTTT. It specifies CASSRELRLIPDTGELFF.

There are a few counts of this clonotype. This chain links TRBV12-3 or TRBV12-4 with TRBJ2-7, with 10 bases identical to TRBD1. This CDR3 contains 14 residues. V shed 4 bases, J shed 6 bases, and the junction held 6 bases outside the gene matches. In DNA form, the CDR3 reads TGTGCCAGCAGTTCGACAGGGGGCTCTGGCGAGCAGTACTTC. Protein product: CASSSTGGSGEQYF.

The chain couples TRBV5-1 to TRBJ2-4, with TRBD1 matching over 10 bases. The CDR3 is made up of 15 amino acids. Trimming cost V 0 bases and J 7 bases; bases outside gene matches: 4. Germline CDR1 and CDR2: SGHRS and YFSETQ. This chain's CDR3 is CASSLGRTGGNIQYF. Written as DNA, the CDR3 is TGCGCCAGCAGCTTGGGACGGACAGGGGGGAACATTCAGTACTTC.

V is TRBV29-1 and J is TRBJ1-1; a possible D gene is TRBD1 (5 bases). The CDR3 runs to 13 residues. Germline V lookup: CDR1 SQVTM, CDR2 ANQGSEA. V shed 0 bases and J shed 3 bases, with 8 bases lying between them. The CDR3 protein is CSVEDRVDTEAFF. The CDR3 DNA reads TGCAGCGTTGAAGACAGGGTGGACACTGAAGCTTTCTTT.

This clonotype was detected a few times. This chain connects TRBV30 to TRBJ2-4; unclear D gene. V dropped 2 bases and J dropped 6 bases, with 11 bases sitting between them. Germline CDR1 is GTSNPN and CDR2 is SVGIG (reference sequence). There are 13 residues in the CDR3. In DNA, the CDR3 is TGTGCCTGGAGTATGAAGCCCTTAAACATTCAGTACTTC. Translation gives CAWSMKPLNIQYF.

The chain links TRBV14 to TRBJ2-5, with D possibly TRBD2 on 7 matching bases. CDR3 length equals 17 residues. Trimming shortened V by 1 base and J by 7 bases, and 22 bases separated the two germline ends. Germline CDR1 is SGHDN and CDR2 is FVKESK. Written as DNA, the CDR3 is TGTGCCAGCAGCCAAGGAGGGGGGGCCGGTTTCAGCTGGACCCAGTACTTC. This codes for CASSQGGGAGFSWTQYF.

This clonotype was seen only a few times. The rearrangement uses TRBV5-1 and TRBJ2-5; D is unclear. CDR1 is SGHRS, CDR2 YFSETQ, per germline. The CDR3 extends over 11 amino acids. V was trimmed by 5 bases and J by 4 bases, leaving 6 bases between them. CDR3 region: CASRRRETQYF. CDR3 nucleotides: TGCGCCAGCAGACGGAGAGAGACCCAGTACTTC.

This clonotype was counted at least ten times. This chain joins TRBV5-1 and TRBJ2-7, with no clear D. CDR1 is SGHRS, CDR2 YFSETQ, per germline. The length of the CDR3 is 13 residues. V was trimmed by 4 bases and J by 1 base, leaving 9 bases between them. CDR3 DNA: TGCGCCAGCAGCCATGACGGTTCCTACGAGCAGTACTTC. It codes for CASSHDGSYEQYF.

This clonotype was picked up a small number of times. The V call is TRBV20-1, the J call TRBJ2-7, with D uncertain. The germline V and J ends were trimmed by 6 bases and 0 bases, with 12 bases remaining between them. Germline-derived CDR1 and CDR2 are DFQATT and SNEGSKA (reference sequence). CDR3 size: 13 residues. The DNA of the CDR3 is TGCAGTGCCCCAACCCGGAGCTCCTACGAGCAGTACTTC. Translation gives CSAPTRSSYEQYF.

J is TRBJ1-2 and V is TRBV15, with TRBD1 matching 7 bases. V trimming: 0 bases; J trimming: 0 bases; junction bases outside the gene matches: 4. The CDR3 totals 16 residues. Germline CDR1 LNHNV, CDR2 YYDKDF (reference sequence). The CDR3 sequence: CATSRDGTATNYGYTF. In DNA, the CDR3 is TGTGCCACCAGCAGAGACGGGACAGCGACTAACTATGGCTACACCTTC.

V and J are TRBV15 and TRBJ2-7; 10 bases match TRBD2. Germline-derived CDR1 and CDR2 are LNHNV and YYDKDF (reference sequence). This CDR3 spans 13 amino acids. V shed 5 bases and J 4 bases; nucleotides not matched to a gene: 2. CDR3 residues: CATSWTSGYEQYF. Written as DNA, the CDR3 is TGTGCCACCAGCTGGACTAGCGGATACGAGCAGTACTTC.

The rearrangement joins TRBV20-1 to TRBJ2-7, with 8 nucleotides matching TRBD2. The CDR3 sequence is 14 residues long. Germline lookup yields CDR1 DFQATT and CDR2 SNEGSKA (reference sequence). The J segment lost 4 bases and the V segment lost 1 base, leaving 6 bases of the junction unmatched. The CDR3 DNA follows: TGCAGTGCTAGAGGGGTAGCGGGAATGTACGAGCAGTACTTC. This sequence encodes CSARGVAGMYEQYF.

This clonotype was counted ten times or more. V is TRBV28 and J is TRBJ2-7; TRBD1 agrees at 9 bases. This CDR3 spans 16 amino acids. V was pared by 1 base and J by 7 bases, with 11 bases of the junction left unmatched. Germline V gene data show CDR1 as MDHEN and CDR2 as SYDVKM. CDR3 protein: CASSLYLRGQGFEQYF. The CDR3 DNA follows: TGTGCCAGCAGTTTATACCTTAGGGGACAGGGCTTTGAGCAGTACTTC.

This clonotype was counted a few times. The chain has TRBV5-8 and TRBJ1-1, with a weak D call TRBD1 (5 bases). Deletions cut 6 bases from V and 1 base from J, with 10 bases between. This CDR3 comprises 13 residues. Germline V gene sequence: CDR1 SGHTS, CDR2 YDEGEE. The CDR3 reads CASMYGGNTEAFF. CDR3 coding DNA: TGTGCCAGCATGTACGGGGGGAACACTGAAGCTTTCTTT.

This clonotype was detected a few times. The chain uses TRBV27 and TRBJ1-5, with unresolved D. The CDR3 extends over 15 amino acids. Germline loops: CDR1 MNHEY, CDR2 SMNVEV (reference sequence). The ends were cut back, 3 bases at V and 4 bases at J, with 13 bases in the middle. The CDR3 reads CASSFPARGNQPQHF. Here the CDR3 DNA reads TGTGCCAGCAGTTTCCCGGCCCGGGGAAATCAGCCCCAGCATTTT.